The rows below give T cell receptor beta chains drawn from one sample of a study of T cell responses to AZD1222 COVID-19 vaccine. Clones were read by immunoSEQ multiplex PCR, and TCRdb kept only the in-frame ones, dropping some. The sample records 95,000 to 150,000 clones, around nine tenths being singletons. The sequences come from peripheral blood, collected on day 0 of AZD1222 vaccination. The receptors were sampled from an adult in good health. The CDR3 runs from the conserved cysteine through the conserved F or W. A D gene is named only where the DNA matches it firmly. A row's size may be missing; if present it is once, few, many or a size class.

>TRBV29-1|TRBJ1-4|-|TRBD1
CSVLTGGFEKLFF
TGCAGCGTGCTGACAGGGGGCTTTGAAAAACTGTTTTTT
>TRBV5-1|TRBJ1-4|once|TRBD1
CASSKQGAGNEKLFF
TGCGCCAGCAGCAAACAGGGGGCCGGGAATGAAAAACTGTTTTTT
>TRBV10-3|TRBJ2-5|-|-
CAISGGRGDQETQYF
TGTGCCATCAGTGGCGGTAGGGGGGATCAAGAGACCCAGTACTTC
>TRBV6-5|TRBJ1-2|-|TRBD1
CASSPGQGSYYGYTF
TGTGCCAGCAGTCCAGGACAGGGGTCGTACTATGGCTACACCTTC
>TRBV2|TRBJ2-3|-|TRBD2
CASSEARGALVDTQYF
TGTGCCAGCAGTGAAGCGCGGGGGGCCCTTGTAGATACGCAGTATTTT
>TRBV6-1|TRBJ1-5|few|-
CASSEGTAPAGQPQHF
TGTGCCAGCAGTGAAGGGACAGCCCCTGCGGGTCAGCCCCAGCATTTT
>TRBV20-1|TRBJ1-1|-|-
CSASDPLTLDRNTEAFF
TGCAGTGCTAGTGACCCCTTGACCCTAGACAGGAACACTGAAGCTTTCTTT
>TRBV5-4|TRBJ2-7|-|-
CASSQGLNRYEQYF
TGTGCCAGCAGCCAGGGACTGAACCGATACGAGCAGTACTTC
>TRBV12-5|TRBJ1-1|-|TRBD1
CASGPTGVTEAFF
TGTGCTAGTGGTCCAACAGGGGTCACTGAAGCTTTCTTT
>TRBV29-1|TRBJ2-7|-|TRBD1
CSVAGAPGGYEQYF
TGCAGCGTTGCAGGGGCGCCAGGGGGCTACGAGCAGTACTTC
>TRBV7-9|TRBJ1-4|-|TRBD1
CATLKGRQGTNEKLFF
TGTGCCACCCTGAAGGGCAGACAGGGAACTAATGAAAAACTGTTTTTT
>TRBV5-5|TRBJ2-7|-|-
CASSLLRGPQAYEQYF
TGTGCCAGCAGCTTGCTGCGTGGTCCACAGGCCTACGAGCAGTACTTC
>TRBV25-1|TRBJ2-2|-|-
CASSERRDALNTGELFF
TGTGCCAGCAGTGAACGCCGGGACGCCCTGAACACCGGGGAGCTGTTTTTT
>TRBV10-3|TRBJ2-2|-|-
CAISPEGPAFTGELFF
TGTGCCATCAGCCCAGAGGGGCCGGCTTTCACCGGGGAGCTGTTTTTT
>TRBV19|TRBJ1-4|-|-
CASSTTGLRTNEKLFF
TGTGCCAGTAGTACCACCGGACTGAGAACTAATGAAAAACTGTTTTTT
>TRBV9|TRBJ2-7|-|-
CASSVEGSSYEQYF
TGTGCCAGCAGCGTAGAGGGCAGCTCCTACGAGCAGTACTTC
>TRBV23-1|TRBJ1-5|-|-
CASSQVTPYSNQPQHF
TGCGCCAGCAGTCAAGTAACACCTTATAGCAATCAGCCCCAGCATTTT
>TRBV21-1|TRBJ1-2|-|-
CASSRPGVGGYTF
TGTGCCAGCAGCAGACCAGGGGTTGGTGGCTACACCTTC
>TRBV6-6|TRBJ2-1|-|TRBD1
CASKGQGTFYNEQFF
TGTGCCAGCAAGGGACAGGGGACTTTCTACAATGAGCAGTTCTTC
>TRBV7-2|TRBJ2-7|-|TRBD2
CASSLVAGGSLGYEQYF
TGTGCCAGCAGCTTAGTAGCGGGGGGATCGCTAGGTTACGAGCAGTACTTC
>TRBV30|TRBJ1-6|-|-
CAWSVGREARNSPLHF
TGTGCCTGGAGTGTCGGCAGGGAAGCTAGGAATTCACCCCTCCACTTT
>TRBV6-5|TRBJ1-1|-|-
CASTRQDTEAFF
TGTGCCAGCACCCGACAGGACACTGAAGCTTTCTTT
>TRBV6-5|TRBJ1-5|-|-
CASQHLVGNQPQHF
TGTGCCAGCCAGCACCTGGTGGGCAATCAGCCCCAGCATTTT
>TRBV7-8|TRBJ1-5|-|TRBD1
CASSRTGDQPQHF
TGTGCCAGCAGCCGAACAGGGGATCAGCCCCAGCATTTT
>TRBV1|TRBJ2-4|-|-
CTTSGAGRNIQYF
TGCACCACGAGCGGGGCGGGTCGAAACATTCAGTACTTC
>TRBV28|TRBJ1-2|-|-
CASSNFQGYGYTF
TGTGCCAGCAGTAACTTCCAGGGCTATGGCTACACCTTC
>TRBV28|TRBJ2-7|-|TRBD1
CASKTGGTGPYEQYF
TGTGCCAGCAAAACCGGCGGGACAGGACCCTACGAGCAGTACTTC
>TRBV18|TRBJ2-1|-|-
CASSLLDGTGNEQFF
TGTGCCAGCTCCCTCCTGGACGGGACTGGAAATGAGCAGTTCTTC
>TRBV10-3|TRBJ2-3|-|-
CAISVADPDTQYF
TGTGCCATCAGTGTTGCGGACCCAGATACGCAGTATTTT
>TRBV5-5|TRBJ2-1|-|-
CASSLALGLAHNEQFF
TGTGCCAGCAGCTTGGCCTTGGGGTTAGCTCACAATGAGCAGTTCTTC
>TRBV4-2|TRBJ1-5|-|-
CASSQDRFMNQPQHF
TGTGCCAGCAGCCAAGATCGATTTATGAATCAGCCCCAGCATTTT
>TRBV12-3/TRBV12-4|TRBJ2-1|-|-
CASSMATPDEQFF
TGTGCCAGCTCTATGGCCACCCCCGATGAGCAGTTCTTC
>TRBV10-3|TRBJ1-1|-|-
CAISDPETNTEAFF
TGTGCCATCAGTGATCCGGAGACGAACACTGAAGCTTTCTTT
>TRBV6-5|TRBJ2-2|-|-
CASTNFVVAPGELFF
TGTGCCAGCACCAACTTCGTGGTAGCCCCCGGGGAGCTGTTTTTT
>TRBV19|TRBJ1-1|-|-
CASSIQYVNTEAFF
TGTGCCAGTAGTATACAGTACGTGAACACTGAAGCTTTCTTT
>TRBV5-4|TRBJ1-5|-|-
CASSLDGSSGQPQHF
TGTGCCAGCAGCTTGGATGGCAGCTCTGGACAGCCCCAGCATTTT
>TRBV5-1|TRBJ2-5|few|TRBD2
CASSLSPGTSGETQYF
TGCGCCAGCAGCCTTAGTCCCGGGACTAGCGGGGAGACCCAGTACTTC
>TRBV27|TRBJ1-4|-|-
CASSKGGPGTEKLFF
TGTGCCAGCAGTAAAGGCGGGCCAGGGACTGAAAAACTGTTTTTT
>TRBV7-9|TRBJ2-5|-|TRBD1
CASSPTGVGLETQYF
TGTGCCAGCAGCCCCACAGGGGTGGGTTTGGAGACCCAGTACTTC
>TRBV5-1|TRBJ2-3|-|TRBD2
CASSLERGGSTDTQYF
TGCGCCAGCAGCTTGGAGCGGGGGGGTAGCACAGATACGCAGTATTTT
>TRBV24-1|TRBJ2-1|-|TRBD1
CATSEYTQGSSYNEQFF
TGTGCCACCAGTGAGTATACACAGGGGTCTTCCTACAATGAGCAGTTCTTC